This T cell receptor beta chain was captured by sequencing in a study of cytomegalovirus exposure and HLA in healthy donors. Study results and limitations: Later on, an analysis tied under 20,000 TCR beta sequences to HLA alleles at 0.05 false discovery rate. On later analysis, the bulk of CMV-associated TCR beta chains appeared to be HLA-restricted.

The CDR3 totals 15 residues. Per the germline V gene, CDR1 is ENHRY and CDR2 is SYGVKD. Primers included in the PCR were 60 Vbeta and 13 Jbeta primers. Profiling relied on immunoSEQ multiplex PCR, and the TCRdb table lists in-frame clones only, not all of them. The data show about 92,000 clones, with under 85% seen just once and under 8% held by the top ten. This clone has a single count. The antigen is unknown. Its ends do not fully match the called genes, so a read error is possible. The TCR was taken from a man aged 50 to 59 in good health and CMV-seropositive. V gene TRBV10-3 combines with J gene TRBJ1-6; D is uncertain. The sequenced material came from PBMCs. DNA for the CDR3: TGTGCCATCAGCGAGTCGGACTTGTCAAATTCACCCCTCCACTTT. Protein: CAISESDLSNSPLHF.